Below are 13 T cell receptor beta chains sequenced from a single sample in a study of CD8 T cells in Susac syndrome. The authors reverse transcribed 0.5 to 1 ug RNA with random hexamers. TCRdb re-called the immunoSEQ multiplex PCR reads with MiXCR, one entry per CDR3 protein. This sample yields about 66,000 distinct CDR3 sequences, of which around 96% are seen a single time; around 0.61% belongs to the top ten. The sample comprised CD8+ T cells from PBMCs. All receptors come from a human donor with multiple sclerosis.

The chain couples TRBV7-6 to TRBJ2-1; D is possibly TRBD1 (6 bases). The V gene lost 0 bases and the J gene lost 6 bases, with 9 bases spanning the gap. This CDR3 has 14 amino acids. Germline values: CDR1 SGHVS, CDR2 FNYEAQ. The CDR3 DNA sequence: TGTGCCAGCAGCTTAGCAGCCAGGGGCAATGAGCAGTTCTTC. Its protein product is CASSLAARGNEQFF.

This clonotype has just one count. The V and J genes are TRBV7-8 and TRBJ1-1, with 10 bases matching TRBD1. This CDR3 is built from 15 residues. Germline V CDR1 and CDR2: SGHVS, FQNEAQ. The J segment lost 5 bases and the V segment lost 1 base, leaving 4 bases of the junction unmatched. In nucleotides, the CDR3 is TGTGCCAGCAGCTTAGAGGGACAGGGGTGGACTGAAGCTTTCTTT. This codes for CASSLEGQGWTEAFF.

This sequence joins TRBV3-1 and TRBJ2-1; maybe TRBD2 (7 bases). Germline assignment: CDR1 LGHDT and CDR2 YNNKEL (reference sequence). Trimming pared 7 bases from V and 7 bases from J, leaving 17 bases between. The CDR3 is made up of 14 amino acids. The CDR3 nucleotides are TGTGCCAGCACCGCGGTGGGGGGGCAAAATGAGCAGTTCTTC. Translated, it gives CASTAVGGQNEQFF.

This clonotype was detected once. The CDR3 nucleotides are TGTGCCAGCAGCCCTCATCCCCCGCGGACAGCTTATGAGCAGTTCTTC. Its translation is CASSPHPPRTAYEQFF. V is TRBV21-1 and J is TRBJ2-1; the table's D call, TRBD1, has no DNA check behind it. TRBV21-1 is noted as a pseudogene. CDR3 length: 16 amino acids.

The V call is TRBV27, the J call TRBJ1-5; D call uncertain. The CDR3 extends over 13 amino acids. V dropped 6 bases and J dropped 0 bases, with 6 bases sitting between them. Germline CDR1 reads MNHEY; CDR2 reads SMNVEV (reference sequence). CDR3 sequence (DNA): TGTGCCAGCAGCGCGTATAGCAATCAGCCCCAGCATTTT. Translating it yields CASSAYSNQPQHF.

The V and J genes are TRBV20-1 and TRBJ1-1, with 7 bases identical to TRBD1. Germline loops: CDR1 DFQATT, CDR2 SNEGSKA (reference sequence). Trimming at V came to 5 bases and at J to 8 bases, leaving 17 bases not matched to a gene. This CDR3 has 15 residues. The CDR3 region is CSASTTLTGRPEAFF. The CDR3 nucleotides read TGCAGTGCTTCCACTACTCTGACAGGGAGGCCGGAAGCTTTCTTT.

This sequence joins TRBV16 and TRBJ1-5; D perhaps matches TRBD1 (5 bases). The CDR3 spans 13 residues. Germline assignment: CDR1 KGHSY and CDR2 FQNENV. V lost 4 bases and J 7 bases, leaving 11 bases between the germline ends. The CDR3 nucleotides read TGTGCCAGCAGCCGTCAGGGAGGACAGCCCCAGCATTTT. Translating gives CASSRQGGQPQHF.

The chain carries TRBV24-1 and TRBJ2-7, with 7 bases aligning to TRBD1. V lost 9 bases and J lost 4; bases outside the gene matches: 8. CDR3 length: 13 amino acids. Germline CDR1 and CDR2: KGHDR and SFDVKD. CDR3 nucleotides: TGTGCCACCGGTCAGACAGGGACATACGAGCAGTACTTC. It is translated as CATGQTGTYEQYF.

The chain carries TRBV20-1 and TRBJ1-2, with 7 bases that match TRBD1. V trimming: 5 bases; J trimming: 8 bases; junction bases outside the gene matches: 17. CDR1 is DFQATT, CDR2 SNEGSKA, per germline (reference sequence). The CDR3 is 15 residues long. CDR3 amino acids: CSAFSVQAGGWGYTF. CDR3 coding DNA: TGCAGTGCTTTCTCCGTACAGGCAGGGGGATGGGGCTACACCTTC.

V is TRBV28 and J is TRBJ1-1, with a tentative D call TRBD1 (5 bases). Germline assignment: CDR1 MDHEN and CDR2 SYDVKM. The V end lost 2 bases, the J end lost 4 bases, and 17 bases lay between the germline ends. The CDR3 length is 16 residues. CDR3 sequence (DNA): TGTGCCAGCAGTTTACCGGGACTTTCGTTGGGCACTGAAGCTTTCTTT. Amino acids: CASSLPGLSLGTEAFF.

This clonotype was seen once. The chain links TRBV4-3 to TRBJ2-4, with D perhaps TRBD1 or TRBD2 (5 bases each). Trimming cost V 7 bases and J 3 bases, with 22 bases left between them. The CDR3 runs to 17 residues. Germline loops: CDR1 LGHNA, CDR2 YSLEER. The chain's CDR3 is CASIGMGTPLGKNIQYF. CDR3 nucleotides: TGCGCCAGCATTGGTATGGGGACCCCCCTGGGCAAAAACATTCAGTACTTC.

DNA for the CDR3: TGTGCCAGCAGTCTACTCAATGGAGGGACCCAGTACTTC. This encodes CASSLLNGGTQYF. The chain recombines TRBV27 with TRBJ2-5; D is perhaps TRBD2 (5 bases). The CDR3 spans 13 residues. The V end was cut by 5 bases, the J end by 7 bases, with 14 bases between. Germline-derived CDR1 and CDR2 are MNHEY and SMNVEV (reference sequence).

This clonotype has a single count. This sequence joins TRBV27 and TRBJ2-6; the D gene could be TRBD1 or TRBD2 (5 bases each). Germline V gene sequence: CDR1 MNHEY, CDR2 SMNVEV (reference sequence). The CDR3 contains 16 residues. Trimming cost V 11 bases and J 0 bases, with 17 bases left between them. As DNA, the CDR3 is TGTGCCTCGGGGCGAGGGGAATTCTCTGGGGCCAACGTCCTGACTTTC. Translated, it gives CASGRGEFSGANVLTF.